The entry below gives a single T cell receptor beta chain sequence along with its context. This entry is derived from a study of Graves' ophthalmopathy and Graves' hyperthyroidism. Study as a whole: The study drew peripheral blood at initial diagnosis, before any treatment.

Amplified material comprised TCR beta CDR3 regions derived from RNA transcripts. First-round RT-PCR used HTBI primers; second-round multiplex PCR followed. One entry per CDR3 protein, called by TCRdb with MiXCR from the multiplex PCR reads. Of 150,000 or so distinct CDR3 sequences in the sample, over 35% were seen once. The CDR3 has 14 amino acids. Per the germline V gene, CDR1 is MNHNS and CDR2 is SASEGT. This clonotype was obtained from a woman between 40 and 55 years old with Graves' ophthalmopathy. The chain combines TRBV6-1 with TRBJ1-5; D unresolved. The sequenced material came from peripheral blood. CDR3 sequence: CATTADYSNQPQHF. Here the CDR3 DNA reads TGTGCTACCACAGCGGATTATAGCAATCAGCCCCAGCATTTT.